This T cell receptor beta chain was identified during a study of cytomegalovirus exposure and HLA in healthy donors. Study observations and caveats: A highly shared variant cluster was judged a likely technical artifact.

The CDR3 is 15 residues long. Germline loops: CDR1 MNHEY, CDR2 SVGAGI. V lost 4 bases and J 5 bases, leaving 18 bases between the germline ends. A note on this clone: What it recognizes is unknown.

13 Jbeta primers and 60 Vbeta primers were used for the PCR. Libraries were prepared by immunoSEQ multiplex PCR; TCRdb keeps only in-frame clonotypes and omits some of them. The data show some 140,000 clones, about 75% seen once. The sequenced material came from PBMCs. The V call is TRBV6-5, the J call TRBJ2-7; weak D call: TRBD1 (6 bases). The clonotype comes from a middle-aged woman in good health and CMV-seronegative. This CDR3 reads CASSLPRGGKDEQYF. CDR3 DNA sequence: TGTGCCAGCAGTTTACCCCGAGGGGGAAAGGACGAGCAGTACTTC.